A selection of T cell receptor beta chains follows, all from one sample in a study of OX40 agonist ivuxolimab in advanced cancers. Some clones are missing from TCRdb's copy, which holds only in-frame ones; the method was immunoSEQ multiplex PCR. Here the sample spans 50,000 to 60,000 clones, about four fifths being singletons. The material was CD4+ or CD8+ T cells sorted from blood, obtained in a trial of the OX40 agonist ivuxolimab. The source is an adult with an advanced solid tumor such as melanoma, head and neck, liver or kidney cancer. Each CDR3 is given with its conserved first and last residue. Each record gives: V gene, J gene, CDR3 length, CDR3 protein.

TRBV5-1	TRBJ2-3	15	CASSYTGARTDTQYF
TRBV2	TRBJ1-6	14	CASGIQRGDSPLHF
TRBV7-9	TRBJ1-2	12	CASSLRGEGYTF
TRBV12-5	TRBJ1-5	16	CASGLVLKECNQPQHF
TRBV27	TRBJ2-5	15	CASSSPGQGAKTQYF
TRBV9	TRBJ1-2	13	CASSVGGGDGYTF
TRBV2	TRBJ1-5	15	CASRRTGYSNQPQHF
TRBV11-2	TRBJ2-7	13	CASSLAPSYEQYF
TRBV5-1	TRBJ2-1	15	CASSSLAGGESEQFF
TRBV29-1	TRBJ2-1	14	CSVRFRGRYNEQFF
TRBV29-1	TRBJ2-1	11	CSVEGYNEQFF
TRBV7-7	TRBJ2-5	13	CASSSDGGETQYF
TRBV19	TRBJ1-4	16	CASSSGVSAYNEKLFF
TRBV7-2	TRBJ2-7	15	CASRVSLARTYEQYF
TRBV5-1	TRBJ1-1	15	CASTLQGRGNTEAFF
TRBV5-1	TRBJ2-5	15	CASSSSGGWGETQYF
TRBV29-1	TRBJ2-1	16	CSVRTKTSGSYNEQFF
TRBV10-3	TRBJ2-3	13	CAIGRGGSDTQYF
TRBV5-4	TRBJ1-2	14	CASSPGGGNYGYTF
TRBV18	TRBJ2-2	15	CASSPPWTVAGELFF
TRBV9	TRBJ2-1	18	CASSVGGTSGSSYNEQFF